This T cell receptor (beta chain) was retrieved from a study of T cell repertoires in cytomegalovirus infection. As for the study in general: The public TCR beta signatures pointed to both CMV infection and matching HLA type. Broader study findings: Within the response measured ex vivo, HLA-C-restricted CMV-specific TCR beta clonotypes were dominant.

Germline CDR1 ENHRY, CDR2 SYGVKD. The CDR3 is 15 amino acids. Deletions cut 3 bases from V and 1 base from J, with 12 bases between. Via MiXCR, TCRdb re-called the reads, giving one row per CDR3 protein. This sample yields about 830,000 distinct CDR3 sequences, of which 32% are seen a single time; about an eighth belongs to the top ten. Note on this clonotype: Antigen: not known.

The sequencing used cultured CD8+ T cells from PBMCs, collected from culture after CMV antigen stimulation. The receptor comes from a human donor in good health (CMV status not recorded). Some clones in this sample may be carry-over from other donors' samples. The V call is TRBV10-3, the J call TRBJ1-1; possible D gene TRBD1, 5 bases. The CDR3 DNA is TGTGCCATCAGTGACCATCGGAGGGGGAACACTGAAGCTTTCTTT. This sequence encodes CAISDHRRGNTEAFF.